This is a list of T cell receptor beta chains from one sample in a study of T cells in Graves' hyperthyroidism and ophthalmopathy. TCRdb independently ran MiXCR on the multiplex PCR reads; one entry per CDR3 protein. The table includes roughly 500,000 distinct CDR3 sequences, more than 45% detected once. The source material was peripheral blood or thyroid tissue (not recorded which). The origin of the receptors is an adult woman with Graves' disease, either hyperthyroidism or ophthalmopathy (not recorded which). Each CDR3 is given without its conserved first and last residue.

TRBV5-1	TRBJ1-2	ASSLTDRAYGYT
TRBV5-6	TRBJ1-3	ASSMGQGAYGNTIY
TRBV14	TRBJ2-2	ASSPPLAGFTGELF
TRBV10-3	TRBJ1-5	AISEEASRYQPQH
TRBV6-5	TRBJ2-7	ASTPEAHNEQY
TRBV20-1	TRBJ2-5	SAPPGQGTQY
TRBV20-1	TRBJ2-5	SPRNGVQETQY
TRBV6-1	TRBJ1-5	ASSESTAPNQPQH
TRBV29-1	TRBJ1-1	SVLAIGQGASLAF
TRBV12-3/TRBV12-4	TRBJ1-2	ASSPRRGNYGYT
TRBV7-9	TRBJ2-5	ASRFSGEETQY
TRBV5-1	TRBJ1-5	ASSLDGGRGQPQH
TRBV30	TRBJ2-5	AWSGRGGETQY
TRBV24-1	TRBJ2-7	ATSDSNGRTYEQY
TRBV7-8	TRBJ2-5	ASSADRTLGQTQY
TRBV11-1	TRBJ2-5	ASSWSSGWEGETQY
TRBV3-1	TRBJ1-1	ASSPFSELNTEAF
TRBV2	TRBJ2-6	ASSVTGGMNTGANVLT
TRBV6-2/TRBV6-3	TRBJ2-2	ASSSPGTSLAGELF
TRBV7-9	TRBJ2-5	ASTRTEPQETQY
TRBV19	TRBJ1-5	ASSRDIGNQPQH
TRBV20-1	TRBJ1-1	SASSSMSTETF
TRBV20-1	TRBJ1-4	SAAQTGADGKLF
TRBV7-2	TRBJ2-5	ASSSGLAGVEETQY
TRBV20-1	TRBJ1-6	SARRAQGSKIHPLH
TRBV10-3	TRBJ2-5	AIRDTGMMETQY
TRBV11-2	TRBJ1-5	ASSSGQGASPQH
TRBV9	TRBJ2-5	ASSVIVSGETQY
TRBV6-2/TRBV6-3	TRBJ2-5	ASSPRGFETQY
TRBV27	TRBJ1-1	ASSLRGGLNTEAF
TRBV20-1	TRBJ1-2	SARTGGYT
TRBV7-9	TRBJ1-1	ASSLAGQNTEAF
TRBV7-9	TRBJ2-3	ASSFGNTQY
TRBV5-1	TRBJ2-3	ASGKGANTDTQY
TRBV20-1	TRBJ2-7	SARPDPYEQY
TRBV7-9	TRBJ2-7	ASSPWGQGAEQY
TRBV7-2	TRBJ2-7	ASSFSGGNSYEQY
TRBV19	TRBJ1-1	ASSPRVSDTEAF
TRBV19	TRBJ1-2	ASSAGFAGRNNYGYT
TRBV29-1	TRBJ2-3	SWGDTDTQY
TRBV27	TRBJ1-4	ASSIQGQKLF
TRBV29-1	TRBJ2-7	SVEEGRTYEQY
TRBV24-1	TRBJ2-2	ATSDFHETGELF
TRBV2	TRBJ2-2	ASSEYGSVNTGELF
TRBV12-3/TRBV12-4	TRBJ2-5	ASSFGRRETQY
TRBV27	TRBJ1-2	ASSLSGEFNYGYT
TRBV15	TRBJ1-3	ATSKRVSGNTIY
TRBV20-1	TRBJ1-5	SALRGELHSNQPQH
TRBV28	TRBJ2-5	ASSSRVGGRETQY
TRBV5-5	TRBJ2-7	ASSSLLDEQY
TRBV9	TRBJ2-6	ASSFSLGDGANVLT
TRBV24-1	TRBJ2-6	ATRGGRGWDSGANVLT
TRBV28	TRBJ2-7	ASSLWQGGHEQY
TRBV28	TRBJ2-5	ASSEAGAQETQY